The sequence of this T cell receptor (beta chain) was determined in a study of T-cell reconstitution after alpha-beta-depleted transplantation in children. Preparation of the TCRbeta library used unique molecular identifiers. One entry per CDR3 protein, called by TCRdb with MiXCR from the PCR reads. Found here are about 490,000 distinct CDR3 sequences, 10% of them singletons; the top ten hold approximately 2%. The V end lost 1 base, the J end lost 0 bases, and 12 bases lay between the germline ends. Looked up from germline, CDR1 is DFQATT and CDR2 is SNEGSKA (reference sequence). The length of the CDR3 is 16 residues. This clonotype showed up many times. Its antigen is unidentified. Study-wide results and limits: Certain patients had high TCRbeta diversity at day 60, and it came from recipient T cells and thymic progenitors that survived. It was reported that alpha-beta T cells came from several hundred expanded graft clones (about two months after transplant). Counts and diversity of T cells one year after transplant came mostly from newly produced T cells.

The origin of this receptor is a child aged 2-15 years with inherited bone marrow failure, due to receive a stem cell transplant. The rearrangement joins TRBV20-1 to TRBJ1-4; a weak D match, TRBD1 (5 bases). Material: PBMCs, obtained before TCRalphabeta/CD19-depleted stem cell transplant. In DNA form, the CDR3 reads TGCAGTGCTAGAGGTGGGGGGGATCCAACTAATGAAAAACTGTTTTTT. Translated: CSARGGGDPTNEKLFF.